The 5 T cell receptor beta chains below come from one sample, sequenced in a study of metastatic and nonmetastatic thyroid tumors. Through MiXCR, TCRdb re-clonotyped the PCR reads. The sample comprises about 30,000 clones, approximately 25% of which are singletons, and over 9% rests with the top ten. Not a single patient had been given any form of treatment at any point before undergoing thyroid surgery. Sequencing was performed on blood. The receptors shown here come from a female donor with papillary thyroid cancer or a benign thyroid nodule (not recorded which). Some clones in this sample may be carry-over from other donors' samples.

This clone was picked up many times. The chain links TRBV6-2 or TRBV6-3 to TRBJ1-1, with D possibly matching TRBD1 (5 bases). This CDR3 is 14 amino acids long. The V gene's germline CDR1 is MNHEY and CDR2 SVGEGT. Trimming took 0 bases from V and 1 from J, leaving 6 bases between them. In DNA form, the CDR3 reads TGTGCCAGCAGTTACTCGACAGAGAACACTGAAGCTTTCTTT. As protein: CASSYSTENTEAFF.

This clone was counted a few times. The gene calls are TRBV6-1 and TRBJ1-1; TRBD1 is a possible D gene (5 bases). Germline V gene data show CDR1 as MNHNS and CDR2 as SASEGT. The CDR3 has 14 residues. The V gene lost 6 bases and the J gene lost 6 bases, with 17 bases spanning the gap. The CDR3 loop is CASRRTSGNPEAFF. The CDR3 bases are TGTGCCAGCAGGCGGACAAGCGGCAACCCTGAAGCTTTCTTT.

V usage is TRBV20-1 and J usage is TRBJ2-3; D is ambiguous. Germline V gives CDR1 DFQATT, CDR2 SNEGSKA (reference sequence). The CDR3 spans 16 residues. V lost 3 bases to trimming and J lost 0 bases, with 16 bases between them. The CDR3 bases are TGCAGTGCTAGGAAAGGCTCGGTTCCTAGCACAGATACGCAGTATTTT. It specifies CSARKGSVPSTDTQYF.

DNA for the CDR3: TGTGCCAGCAGCCTAAGGGACAGTAGCTATGGCTACACCTTC. This sequence encodes CASSLRDSSYGYTF. The chain recombines TRBV27 with TRBJ1-2, with TRBD1 matching 7 bases. J was trimmed by 4 bases and V by 6 bases; bases with no gene match: 8. The germline gives CDR1 MNHEY, CDR2 SMNVEV (reference sequence). The CDR3 has 14 amino acids.

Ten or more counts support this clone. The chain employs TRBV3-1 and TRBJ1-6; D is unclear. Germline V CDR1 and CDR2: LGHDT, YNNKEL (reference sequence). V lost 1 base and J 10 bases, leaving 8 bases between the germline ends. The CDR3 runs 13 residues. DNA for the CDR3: TGTGCCAGCAGCCAAGCAGGAGAGTCACCCCTCCACTTT. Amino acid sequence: CASSQAGESPLHF.